What follows are 31 T cell receptor beta chains derived from one specimen sequenced in a study of cytomegalovirus exposure and HLA in healthy donors. With 60 Vbeta and 13 Jbeta primers, the PCR was carried out. TCRdb's table, derived via immunoSEQ multiplex PCR, lists solely in-frame clones and lacks some. Of around 150,000 clones in the sample, roughly three quarters were seen once. Sequenced material: PBMCs. Every receptor here comes from a man aged 18 to 30 in good health and CMV-seropositive.

DNA of the CDR3: TGTGCCTGGAGTATGGACAGCAATTTCAATCAGCCCCAGCATTTT. Translation gives CAWSMDSNFNQPQHF. V is TRBV30 and J is TRBJ1-5; D may be TRBD1 (6 bases). The CDR3 length is 15 residues. Germline V gene data show CDR1 as GTSNPN and CDR2 as SVGIG (reference sequence). The V end was cut by 2 bases, the J end by 3 bases, with 14 bases between.

The rearrangement joins TRBV7-9 to TRBJ1-3; D is unresolved. From germline, CDR1 is SEHNR and CDR2 FQNEAQ (reference sequence). The CDR3 length is 14 residues. Trimming took 4 bases from V and 0 from J, leaving 7 bases between them. The CDR3 is CASSWADSGNTIYF. Written as DNA, the CDR3 is TGTGCCAGCAGCTGGGCCGACTCTGGAAACACCATATATTTT.

V usage is TRBV7-2 and J usage is TRBJ2-7, with TRBD2 identical over 9 bases. Germline assignment: CDR1 SGHTA and CDR2 FQGNSA. Trimming at V came to 3 bases and at J to 2 bases, leaving 8 bases not matched to a gene. This CDR3 comprises 16 residues. This CDR3 reads CASSLAGGLAPYEQYF. The CDR3 DNA reads TGTGCCAGCAGCTTGGCAGGGGGACTAGCCCCCTACGAGCAGTACTTC.

The V gene is TRBV6-6, the J gene TRBJ1-3; TRBD1 is a possible D gene (6 bases). V lost 3 bases and J lost 5, with 17 bases in between. Germline loops: CDR1 MNHNY, CDR2 SVGAGI (reference sequence). The CDR3 is made up of 16 amino acids. The CDR3 DNA sequence: TGTGCCAGCAGTTATTCGCGACAGGACCCTCGAAACACCATATATTTT. It yields the protein CASSYSRQDPRNTIYF.

The sample holds one count of this clone. The V gene is TRBV5-1, the J gene TRBJ2-7; the match to TRBD2 covers 7 bases. CDR3 length: 14 residues. V dropped 5 bases and J dropped 0; count of bases not matched to a gene: 5. The germline gives CDR1 SGHRS, CDR2 YFSETQ. DNA of the CDR3: TGCGCCAGCAGAGAGCGGGGAGACTCCTACGAGCAGTACTTC. This encodes CASRERGDSYEQYF. The variable domain in full, completed from reference TRBV5-1 and TRBJ2-7, reads KAGVTQTPRYLIKTRGQQVTLSCSPISGHRSVSWYQQTPGQGLQFLFEYFSETQRNKGNFPGRFSGRQFSNSRSEMNVSTLELGDSALYLCASRERGDSYEQYFGPGTRLTVT.

This clone was picked up one time. V usage is TRBV27 and J usage is TRBJ2-5, with TRBD1 matching 9 bases. The DNA end lines up better with TRBJ2-7; the J call may be wrong. The CDR3 extends over 15 amino acids. Germline-derived CDR1 and CDR2 are MNHEY and SMNVEV (reference sequence). CDR3 loop: CASSTPDRGIDEQYF. The CDR3 nucleotides are TGTGCCAGCAGTACCCCGGACAGGGGAATCGACGAGCAGTACTTC.

The J gene is TRBJ2-5, the V gene TRBV2; 8 bases align to TRBD2. The J segment lost 5 bases and the V segment lost 8 bases, leaving 7 bases of the junction unmatched. Looked up from germline, CDR1 is SNHLY and CDR2 is FYNNEI. The CDR3 runs to 13 residues. CDR3 sequence (DNA): TGTGCCAGCCCTCGGGAGGGCGGGGAGACCCAGTACTTC. It encodes CASPREGGETQYF.

The chain carries TRBV10-3 and TRBJ1-1; TRBD1 might be the D (6 bases). CDR3 size: 15 residues. Trimming pared 4 bases from V and 3 bases from J, leaving 15 bases between. Looked up from germline, CDR1 is ENHRY and CDR2 is SYGVKD. CDR3 sequence (DNA): TGTGCCATCAGTGCCACCCTGACAGGAGACACTGAAGCTTTCTTT. Protein product: CAISATLTGDTEAFF.

The chain recombines TRBV4-3 with TRBJ1-2, with 11 bases matching TRBD1. The junction had 5 bases not matched to a gene; V was cut back by 4 bases and J by 1 base. The germline gives CDR1 LGHNA, CDR2 YSLEER. CDR3 length: 16 amino acids. The CDR3: CASSRSGTGGNYGYTF. CDR3 DNA sequence: TGCGCCAGCAGCCGGTCCGGGACAGGGGGTAACTATGGCTACACCTTC.

The rearrangement links TRBV6-5 to TRBJ2-3; possibly TRBD2 for D (5 bases). The CDR3 contains 12 residues. Germline V CDR1 and CDR2: MNHEY, SVGAGI. V lost 8 bases, J lost 2 bases, and 8 bases lay in between. CDR3: CASGSITDTQYF. The DNA for the CDR3 is TGTGCCAGCGGGAGCATCACAGATACGCAGTATTTT.

This rearrangement joins TRBV27 to TRBJ2-2, with 9 nucleotides matching TRBD2. The CDR3 runs to 17 residues. V lost 4 bases to trimming and J lost 4 bases; unmatched junction nucleotides: 10. The germline CDR1 and CDR2 sequences are MNHEY and SMNVEV (reference sequence). CDR3 in DNA: TGTGCCAGCAGTTATGGGGGGCGGGGGGGCCCCACCGGGGAGCTGTTTTTT. This gives the protein CASSYGGRGGPTGELFF.

The chain uses TRBV29-1 and TRBJ2-5, with TRBD1 matching over 10 bases. Germline V CDR1 and CDR2: SQVTM, ANQGSEA. V dropped 5 bases and J dropped 5; count of bases not matched to a gene: 5. The CDR3 has 13 residues. The chain's CDR3 is CSVRDRGRETQYF. The CDR3, as DNA: TGCAGCGTTAGGGACAGGGGACGGGAGACCCAGTACTTC.

This sequence joins TRBV4-3 and TRBJ1-6; tentative D call: TRBD1 (5 bases). Germline-derived CDR1 and CDR2 are LGHNA and YSLEER. The CDR3 runs 17 residues. The V and J ends lost 3 bases and 7 bases respectively, with 19 bases between them. The CDR3 nucleotides are TGCGCCAGCAGCCAGGATGGGCAGGGCACTTGGAATTCACCCCTCCACTTT. Translation gives CASSQDGQGTWNSPLHF.

The CDR3 DNA is TGTGCCAGCAGCCCATGGACTAGCGGGGATTACGAGCAGTACTTC. Its translation is CASSPWTSGDYEQYF. This chain joins TRBV14 and TRBJ2-7; TRBD2 aligns across 12 bases. J gave up 4 bases and V 4 bases, and 5 bases lay outside the gene matches. Germline CDR1 SGHDN, CDR2 FVKESK. This CDR3 spans 15 amino acids.

V gene TRBV6-4 combines with J gene TRBJ1-6; 8 positions agree with TRBD1. Germline CDR1 is MRHNA and CDR2 is SNTAGT. The CDR3 spans 14 residues. V lost 4 bases, J lost 10 bases, and 6 bases stayed unmatched. The CDR3 DNA sequence: TGTGCCAGCAGTGCTTCCGGACAGGGATCACCCCTCCACTTT. Encoded protein: CASSASGQGSPLHF.

This chain links TRBV5-6 with TRBJ2-3; 8 bases are a match to TRBD1. V was clipped by 0 bases and J by 5 bases; unmatched bases: 8. The V gene's germline CDR1 is SGHDT and CDR2 YYEEEE. There are 16 residues in the CDR3. CDR3 sequence: CASSLGPGGAVDTQYF. In nucleotides, the CDR3 is TGTGCCAGCAGCTTGGGGCCAGGGGGCGCGGTAGATACGCAGTATTTT.

The chain carries TRBV19 and TRBJ2-7, with TRBD2 as a possible D gene (5 bases). Germline V gene lookup returns CDR1 LNHDA and CDR2 SQIVND (reference sequence). V lost 3 bases and J 5 bases, leaving 11 bases between the germline ends. The CDR3 sequence is 13 residues long. CDR3 protein: CASSIFGKHEQYF. CDR3 coding DNA: TGTGCCAGTAGTATTTTCGGGAAACACGAGCAGTACTTC.

This chain connects TRBV4-2 to TRBJ2-5, with 12 bases aligning to TRBD2. V dropped 3 bases and J dropped 11; count of bases not matched to a gene: 4. Germline V gene data show CDR1 as LGHNA and CDR2 as YNFKEQ. This CDR3 is built from 13 residues. CDR3 DNA sequence: TGTGCCAGCAGCCAGACTAGCGGGGGAGAGCAGTACTTC. It encodes CASSQTSGGEQYF.

The V call is TRBV25-1, the J call TRBJ2-3; D may be TRBD2 (6 bases). The ends were cut back, 1 base at V and 2 bases at J, with 19 bases in the middle. The CDR3 runs to 18 residues. CDR1 is MGHDK, CDR2 SYGVNS, per germline. CDR3 DNA sequence: TGTGCCAGCAGTGAATCGGGGGTAGGAGCGCCGCTCACAGATACGCAGTATTTT. Translation gives CASSESGVGAPLTDTQYF. The whole variable domain, filled in from reference TRBV25-1 and TRBJ2-3, reads EADIYQTPRYLVIGTGKKITLECSQTMGHDKMYWYQQDPGMELHLIHYSYGVNSTEKGDLSSESTVSRIRTEHFPLTLESARPSHTSQYLCASSESGVGAPLTDTQYFGPGTRLTVL.

The CDR3 here is CASSQGTGNYGYTF. CDR3 DNA sequence: TGCGCCAGCAGCCAAGGGACAGGAAACTATGGCTACACCTTC. The V call is TRBV4-1, the J call TRBJ1-2; 7 bases are shared with TRBD1. V trimming: 1 base; J trimming: 2 bases; junction bases outside the gene matches: 1. Germline V gene sequence: CDR1 MGHRA, CDR2 YSYEKL. The CDR3 consists of 14 residues.

The chain is built from TRBV25-1 and TRBJ1-3, with 7 bases matching TRBD1. V was clipped by 2 bases and J by 6 bases; unmatched bases: 7. Germline values: CDR1 MGHDK, CDR2 SYGVNS. This CDR3 is built from 15 residues. CDR3 protein: CASSEIMQGENTIYF. In DNA, the CDR3 is TGTGCCAGCAGTGAAATAATGCAGGGGGAAAACACCATATATTTT.

The gene calls are TRBV7-2 and TRBJ1-5, with D possibly matching TRBD1 (6 bases). Germline-derived CDR1 and CDR2 are SGHTA and FQGNSA. The CDR3 contains 14 residues. V lost 2 bases, J lost 5 bases, and 10 bases lay in between. The CDR3 bases are TGTGCCAGCAGCTTAACAGGGCAGGATCAGCCCCAGCATTTT. Protein sequence: CASSLTGQDQPQHF.

In this sample, this clone turned up once. The genes are TRBV27 and TRBJ2-7; 8 nucleotides line up with TRBD1. The germline CDR1 and CDR2 sequences are MNHEY and SMNVEV (reference sequence). The CDR3 runs 15 residues. Unmatched junction bases numbered 11, after V lost 6 bases and J lost 4 bases. Written as DNA, the CDR3 is TGTGCCAGCAGGATAGGACAGGGTAATTTATACGAGCAGTACTTC. Translated: CASRIGQGNLYEQYF.

The chain joins TRBV7-9 to TRBJ2-1, with 10 bases identical to TRBD2. The CDR3 length is 15 residues. With V trimmed by 2 bases and J by 2 bases, 0 bases remained unmatched. The V gene's germline CDR1 is SEHNR and CDR2 FQNEAQ (reference sequence). The CDR3 bases are TGTGCCAGCAGCTTAACTAGCGGGGCCTACAATGAGCAGTTCTTC. This translates into CASSLTSGAYNEQFF.

The J gene is TRBJ2-1, the V gene TRBV5-6; D is possibly TRBD2 (5 bases). The V and J ends lost 2 bases and 10 bases respectively, with 10 bases between them. There are 12 residues in the CDR3. CDR1 SGHDT and CDR2 YYEEEE come from the germline V gene. This CDR3 is CASSFYSGEQFF. DNA of the CDR3: TGTGCCAGCAGCTTTTACAGCGGCGAGCAGTTCTTC.

The chain recombines TRBV6-1 with TRBJ1-1; 8 bases match TRBD1. Germline V gives CDR1 MNHNS, CDR2 SASEGT. The CDR3 extends over 13 amino acids. J gave up 11 bases and V 7 bases, and 12 bases lay outside the gene matches. CDR3 sequence: CASTRDRKGEAFF. In DNA form, the CDR3 reads TGTGCCAGCACTAGGGACAGGAAGGGGGAGGCTTTCTTT.

The chain is built from TRBV30 and TRBJ1-5; D is undetermined. V lost 0 bases and J lost 1, with 10 bases in between. CDR3 length: 15 residues. Germline CDR1 GTSNPN, CDR2 SVGIG (reference sequence). CDR3 nucleotides: TGTGCCTGGAGTGTTAGGGAGGCGAGCAATCAGCCCCAGCATTTT. It specifies CAWSVREASNQPQHF. The entire variable domain, with the rest obtained from reference TRBV30 and TRBJ1-5, is as follows: SQTIHQWPATLVQPVGSPLSLECTVEGTSNPNLYWYRQAAGRGLQLLFYSVGIGQISSEVPQNLSASRPQDRQFILSSKKLLLSDSGFYLCAWSVREASNQPQHFGDGTRLSIL.

The J gene is TRBJ2-1, the V gene TRBV12-5; 8 positions match TRBD2. Losses at the gene ends were 6 bases for V and 2 bases for J; bases not matched to a gene: 6. The CDR3 has 15 amino acids. Germline V gene sequence: CDR1 LGHNT, CDR2 FRNRAP. The CDR3 nucleotides read TGTGCTAGTGGCACCACTAGCGGAACCTACAATGAGCAGTTCTTC. It encodes CASGTTSGTYNEQFF.

This clone was recorded only once. The chain couples TRBV4-1 to TRBJ1-1; D ambiguous. Trimming took off 4 bases at V and 11 bases at J, with 17 bases between the two ends. Germline-derived CDR1 and CDR2 are MGHRA and YSYEKL. The CDR3 is 13 residues long. The CDR3 DNA reads as TGCGCCAGCAGCCCGCCCGGTGTAAAACGGGCTTTCTTT. It codes for CASSPPGVKRAFF.

J is TRBJ1-1 and V is TRBV5-4, with 8 nucleotides matching TRBD1. From germline, CDR1 is SGHNT and CDR2 YYREEE (reference sequence). The CDR3 runs to 14 residues. Trimming at V came to 4 bases and at J to 5 bases, leaving 7 bases not matched to a gene. The CDR3 here is CASSRGQGGTEAFF. CDR3 sequence (DNA): TGTGCCAGCAGCCGCGGACAGGGAGGAACTGAAGCTTTCTTT.

The chain uses TRBV13 and TRBJ2-7, with TRBD2 matching 14 bases. After removal of 5 bases from V and 0 bases from J, the junction contained 3 bases not matched to a gene. The CDR3 runs to 16 residues. Germline V gives CDR1 PRHDT, CDR2 FYEKMQ (reference sequence). The CDR3 region is CASSGLAGGSSYEQYF. CDR3 bases: TGTGCCAGCAGCGGACTAGCGGGGGGAAGCTCCTACGAGCAGTACTTC.